This TCR beta chain came from a study of blood T cell repertoires in COVID-19. Across the whole study: Some COVID-19 samples were acute and others convalescent; all came from the United States, Italy and Spain. Sources were T cells, B-cell-depleted T cells, or PBMCs; the material itself was cDNA or gDNA.

In the authors' methods: Reference gene primer amplification in the assay estimated nucleated cell counts. TCRdb's copy holds only in-frame clones and misses some; the assay was immunoSEQ multiplex PCR. The V and J calls and clone size come from that table; D and trimming were worked out from the DNA. The table lists a few hundred thousand clones, about four fifths of them singletons. V lost 1 base and J lost 6; bases outside the gene matches: 12. The CDR3 totals 17 residues. Germline V CDR1 and CDR2: SGHTA, FQGNSA. The chain recombines TRBV7-2 with TRBJ2-1; TRBD2 agrees at 7 bases. The clonotype originates from a woman aged 25 to 39 who had recovered from COVID-19. Input material: peripheral blood. The CDR3 loop is CASSLGGLAGDFNEQFF. The CDR3 DNA reads TGTGCCAGCAGCTTAGGAGGGTTGGCGGGGGACTTCAATGAGCAGTTCTTC.